A selection of T cell receptor beta chains follows, all from one sample in a study of regulatory T cells in long-lasting Graves disease. Each CDR3 protein is one row after TCRdb ran MiXCR on the multiplex PCR reads. The data show about 310,000 distinct CDR3 sequences, 15% to 20% seen once. Sequenced material: peripheral blood mononuclear cells (PBMCs), taken at new diagnosis, from a patient treated with antithyroid drugs. The receptors were sampled from a female donor with Graves disease. Both conserved end residues are part of each CDR3. Fields, in order: V gene, J gene, CDR3 protein.

V gene: TRBV19
J gene: TRBJ2-5
CDR3 protein: CASSPGTWGRETQYF

V gene: TRBV7-6
J gene: TRBJ1-3
CDR3 protein: CASSLEDRVALLRDTIYF

V gene: TRBV29-1
J gene: TRBJ2-5
CDR3 protein: CSPRTNQQETQYF

V gene: TRBV5-8
J gene: TRBJ2-7
CDR3 protein: CASSPEGWHWHVLYEQYF

V gene: TRBV29-1
J gene: TRBJ2-5
CDR3 protein: CSVEASGRRRETQYF

V gene: TRBV4-1
J gene: TRBJ2-3
CDR3 protein: CASSQPTSGRGTDTQYF

V gene: TRBV29-1
J gene: TRBJ2-2
CDR3 protein: CSVLVNTGELFF

V gene: TRBV12-3/TRBV12-4
J gene: TRBJ2-1
CDR3 protein: CASSLRLSSYNEQFF

V gene: TRBV12-5
J gene: TRBJ1-1
CDR3 protein: CATSRMNTEAFF

V gene: TRBV30
J gene: TRBJ1-1
CDR3 protein: CAWSWGQGWAEAFF

V gene: TRBV2
J gene: TRBJ2-7
CDR3 protein: CASGGRAGTYEQYF

V gene: TRBV20-1
J gene: TRBJ2-3
CDR3 protein: CSARPLAGEVTDTQYF

V gene: TRBV2
J gene: TRBJ2-1
CDR3 protein: CASRALAVGDEQFF

V gene: TRBV19
J gene: TRBJ1-4
CDR3 protein: CASRPRGGGEKLFF

V gene: TRBV6-2/TRBV6-3
J gene: TRBJ2-5
CDR3 protein: CASSYFIGQTQYF

V gene: TRBV9
J gene: TRBJ2-1
CDR3 protein: CASSVEGQGRDEQFF

V gene: TRBV18
J gene: TRBJ2-7
CDR3 protein: CASSSTGANSYEQYF

V gene: TRBV5-1
J gene: TRBJ1-6
CDR3 protein: CASSLAGQGRNSPLHF

V gene: TRBV6-2/TRBV6-3
J gene: TRBJ1-3
CDR3 protein: CASGRGSGVNTIYF

V gene: TRBV19
J gene: TRBJ1-1
CDR3 protein: CASSAMAGAGAFF

V gene: TRBV7-8
J gene: TRBJ1-5
CDR3 protein: CASSLAPAGDSNQPQHF

V gene: TRBV28
J gene: TRBJ1-5
CDR3 protein: CASSFGWGNQPQHF

V gene: TRBV14
J gene: TRBJ2-1
CDR3 protein: CASSTPQGSSYNEQFF